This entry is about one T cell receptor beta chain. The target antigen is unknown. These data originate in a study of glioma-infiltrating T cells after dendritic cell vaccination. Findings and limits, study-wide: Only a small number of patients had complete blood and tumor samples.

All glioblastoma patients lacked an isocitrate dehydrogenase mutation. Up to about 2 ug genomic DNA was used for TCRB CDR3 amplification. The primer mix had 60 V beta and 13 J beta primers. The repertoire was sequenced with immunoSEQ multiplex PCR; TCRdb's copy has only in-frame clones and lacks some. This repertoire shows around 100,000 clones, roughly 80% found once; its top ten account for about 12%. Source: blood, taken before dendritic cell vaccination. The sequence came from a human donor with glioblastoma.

The CDR3 sequence: CASSFRDTQYF. The CDR3 nucleotides are TGTGCCAGCAGCTTCCGGGATACGCAGTATTTT. The gene calls are TRBV11-3 and TRBJ2-3; D gene ambiguous. Germline V gene lookup returns CDR1 SGHNT and CDR2 YENEEA. The CDR3 runs to 11 residues. V shed 3 bases and J shed 6 bases, with 4 bases lying between them. The full variable domain, in which reference TRBV11-3 and TRBJ2-3 provide the parts outside the CDR3, is EAGVVQSPRYKIIEKKQPVAFWCNPISGHNTLYWYLQNLGQGPELLIRYENEEAVDDSQLPKDRFSAERLKGVDSTLKIQPAELGDSAVYLCASSFRDTQYFGPGTRLTVL.